Below are 26 T cell receptor beta chains sequenced from a single sample in a study of OX40 agonist ivuxolimab in advanced cancers. Profiled with immunoSEQ multiplex PCR; TCRdb holds only in-frame clones, not every one. The sample carries tens of thousands of clones, around 86% recorded once. The sample in question was CD4+ or CD8+ T cells sorted from blood, obtained in a trial of the OX40 agonist ivuxolimab. These receptors all stem from an adult with an advanced solid tumor such as melanoma, head and neck, liver or kidney cancer.

This chain uses TRBV6-4 with TRBJ1-2; no clear D. Germline CDR1 and CDR2: MRHNA and SNTAGT. This CDR3 comprises 12 residues. V lost 0 bases and J 5 bases, leaving 4 bases between the germline ends. CDR3 protein: CASSDSNYGYTF. In DNA, the CDR3 is TGTGCCAGCAGTGACTCGAATTATGGCTACACCTTC.

This chain's CDR3 is CASSSIPMTF. The CDR3 DNA reads TGTGCCAGCAGTTCTATCCCTATGACCTTC. V usage is TRBV28 and J usage is TRBJ1-2; D is unclear. V was trimmed by 4 bases and J by 14 bases, leaving 11 bases between them. The CDR3 runs to 10 residues. The V gene's germline CDR1 is MDHEN and CDR2 SYDVKM.

The chain recombines TRBV4-1 with TRBJ2-5, with D maybe TRBD2 (5 bases). CDR3 length: 14 amino acids. CDR1 and CDR2 (germline): MGHRA, YSYEKL. V lost 3 bases, J lost 1 base, and 9 bases lay in between. In DNA, the CDR3 is TGCGCCAGCAGCCATGCAGCGGTCCAAGAGACCCAGTACTTC. Translation: CASSHAAVQETQYF.

This sequence joins TRBV4-1 and TRBJ1-2; 9 bases are shared with TRBD1. The CDR3 spans 15 residues. Trimming at V came to 3 bases and at J to 4 bases, leaving 6 bases not matched to a gene. Germline V lookup: CDR1 MGHRA, CDR2 YSYEKL. This CDR3 is CASSHLQGAGYGYTF. CDR3 nucleotide sequence: TGCGCCAGCAGCCATTTACAGGGGGCCGGCTATGGCTACACCTTC.

This sequence joins TRBV2 and TRBJ1-1, with D uncertain. V was trimmed by 6 bases and J by 1 base, leaving 9 bases between them. CDR1 and CDR2 (germline): SNHLY, FYNNEI. The CDR3 sequence is 13 residues long. CDR3 in amino acids: CASRASANTEAFF. The CDR3 DNA sequence: TGTGCCAGCAGGGCCAGCGCGAACACTGAAGCTTTCTTT.

Only a few counts were recorded for this clone. The V gene is TRBV19, the J gene TRBJ1-2; D is unresolved. This CDR3 is built from 15 residues. V lost 5 bases and J lost 8, with 21 bases in between. CDR1 is LNHDA and CDR2 is SQIVND in the germline V gene (reference sequence). The CDR3 loop is CASSPPSLARSGYTF. The DNA for the CDR3 is TGTGCCAGTAGTCCTCCCTCGTTGGCGAGGAGCGGCTACACCTTC.

V and J are TRBV6-5 and TRBJ2-7, with D hard to call. The CDR3 is 13 residues long. CDR1 MNHEY and CDR2 SVGAGI come from the germline V gene. The germline V and J ends were trimmed by 2 bases and 3 bases, with 8 bases remaining between them. The CDR3 nucleotides read TGTGCCAGCAGTTACCAGGACGGCTACGAGCAGTACGTC. It encodes CASSYQDGYEQYV.

The V gene is TRBV5-1, the J gene TRBJ1-1, with D unclear. Trimming pared 1 base from V and 6 bases from J, leaving 10 bases between. Germline V gene sequence: CDR1 SGHRS, CDR2 YFSETQ. The CDR3 is 13 amino acids. The CDR3 region is CASSLLMGSEAFF. The CDR3 region has the DNA TGCGCCAGCAGCTTGTTAATGGGGTCTGAAGCTTTCTTT.

This chain uses TRBV27 with TRBJ2-1, with TRBD2 matching over 7 bases. Trimming took 6 bases from V and 3 from J; bases not matched to a gene: 5. The CDR3 is 14 residues long. CDR1 is MNHEY and CDR2 is SMNVEV in the germline V gene (reference sequence). The CDR3 DNA reads TGTGCCAGCAGACGAGGCGGGGGCTACAATGAGCAGTTCTTC. It encodes CASRRGGGYNEQFF.

This clone was counted once. The chain carries TRBV5-1 and TRBJ2-5; TRBD1 agrees at 9 bases. This CDR3 is 15 amino acids long. Germline CDR1 and CDR2: SGHRS and YFSETQ. Losses at the gene ends were 1 base for V and 1 base for J; bases not matched to a gene: 2. CDR3 residues: CASSLTTGGQETQYF. In DNA form, the CDR3 reads TGCGCCAGCAGCTTGACGACAGGGGGCCAAGAGACCCAGTACTTC.

V usage is TRBV7-2 and J usage is TRBJ2-7, with D perhaps TRBD2 (6 bases). CDR1 is SGHTA, CDR2 FQGNSA, per germline. This CDR3 is 14 amino acids long. The V and J ends lost 1 base and 6 bases respectively, with 13 bases between them. The CDR3 coding sequence is TGTGCCAGCAGCTTAGTAACTAGCCGTGGCGAGCAGTACTTC. Amino acid sequence: CASSLVTSRGEQYF.

J is TRBJ1-2 and V is TRBV5-4; D possibly corresponds to TRBD1 (5 bases). The length of the CDR3 is 14 residues. The V end was cut by 1 base, the J end by 4 bases, with 11 bases between. Germline V gene data show CDR1 as SGHNT and CDR2 as YYREEE (reference sequence). The CDR3 nucleotides read TGTGCCAGCAGCTTGCCCCCAGGGATCTATGGCTACACCTTC. It specifies CASSLPPGIYGYTF. The variable domain in full, completed from reference TRBV5-4 and TRBJ1-2, reads ETGVTQSPTHLIKTRGQQVTLRCSSQSGHNTVSWYQQALGQGPQFIFQYYREEENGRGNFPPRFSGLQFPNYSSELNVNALELDDSALYLCASSLPPGIYGYTFGSGTRLTVV.

A single count supports this clone. The rearrangement uses TRBV7-9 and TRBJ2-7; D gene ambiguous. The germline V and J ends were trimmed by 2 bases and 0 bases, with 8 bases remaining between them. The CDR3 has 14 amino acids. Per the germline V gene, CDR1 is SEHNR and CDR2 is FQNEAQ (reference sequence). CDR3 sequence reads: CASSLTVTSYEQYV. DNA for the CDR3: TGTGCCAGCAGCTTAACGGTCACCTCCTACGAGCAGTACGTC.

The V and J genes are TRBV4-1 and TRBJ1-2; D perhaps matches TRBD1 (6 bases). The germline gives CDR1 MGHRA, CDR2 YSYEKL. V was cut by 1 base and J by 8 bases, with 17 bases left in between. The CDR3 sequence is 15 residues long. Here the CDR3 reads CASSQVNQGSRGYTF. CDR3 in DNA: TGCGCCAGCAGCCAAGTCAATCAGGGGTCTCGCGGCTACACCTTC.

CDR3 loop: CASSGGQANEKLFF. The CDR3 DNA reads TGCGCCAGCAGTGGTGGACAGGCTAATGAAAAACTGTTTTTT. The V gene is TRBV10-1, the J gene TRBJ1-4, with TRBD1 identical over 7 bases. Trimming took 4 bases from V and 3 from J; bases not matched to a gene: 2. Germline V gene lookup returns CDR1 WNHNN and CDR2 SYGVQD (reference sequence). This CDR3 comprises 14 residues.

This chain connects TRBV5-1 to TRBJ2-7, with D perhaps TRBD2 (5 bases). The CDR3 totals 14 residues. CDR1 is SGHRS and CDR2 is YFSETQ in the germline V gene. Trimming took off 0 bases at V and 2 bases at J, with 9 bases between the two ends. The CDR3 DNA is TGCGCCAGCAGCTTGGGGAGGAGACCCTACGAGCAGTACTTC. Translated: CASSLGRRPYEQYF.

V gene TRBV4-3 combines with J gene TRBJ2-6; no clear D gene. V gave up 1 base and J gave up 0 bases, with 4 bases separating them. CDR1 is LGHNA and CDR2 is YSLEER in the germline V gene. The CDR3 covers 15 residues. For the CDR3, the DNA is TGCGCCAGCAGCCAAGGCTACTCTGGGGCCAACGTCCTGACTTTC. It encodes CASSQGYSGANVLTF.

The J gene is TRBJ1-1, the V gene TRBV6-6, with 8 bases lining up with TRBD1. CDR3 length: 15 amino acids. With V trimmed by 6 bases and J by 0 bases, 6 bases remained unmatched. Germline V CDR1 and CDR2: MNHNY, SVGAGI (reference sequence). CDR3 nucleotide sequence: TGTGCCAGCAGCCCAATGGACAGGGTGAACACTGAAGCTTTCTTT. It yields the protein CASSPMDRVNTEAFF.

CDR3 protein: CASSFRTGELFF. The DNA of the CDR3 is TGTGCCAGCAGTTTTCGGACCGGGGAGCTGTTTTTT. This chain uses TRBV27 with TRBJ2-2; no reliable D call. The germline V gene has CDR1 MNHEY and CDR2 SMNVEV (reference sequence). Trimming removed 3 bases at V and 5 bases at J, with 4 bases between. This CDR3 has 12 residues.

The rearrangement joins TRBV11-2 to TRBJ1-2, with D unresolved. The CDR3 is made up of 13 amino acids. Looked up from germline, CDR1 is SGHAT and CDR2 is FQNNGV. Trimming shortened V by 5 bases and J by 2 bases, and 9 bases separated the two germline ends. The CDR3 DNA reads TGTGCCAGCAGCCCTGACGGCAACTATGGCTACACCTTC. It encodes CASSPDGNYGYTF.

The chain carries TRBV7-6 and TRBJ1-1; D is perhaps TRBD1 (5 bases). CDR3 size: 13 residues. Germline V gives CDR1 SGHVS, CDR2 FNYEAQ. Trimming removed 5 bases at V and 2 bases at J, with 9 bases between. Here the CDR3 reads CASSPRANTEAFF. As DNA, the CDR3 is TGTGCCAGCAGCCCCAGGGCAAACACTGAAGCTTTCTTT.

This clone was detected once. This chain links TRBV28 with TRBJ2-3, with D unresolved. The V and J ends lost 7 bases and 1 base respectively, with 9 bases between them. The CDR3 totals 13 residues. Looked up from germline, CDR1 is MDHEN and CDR2 is SYDVKM. CDR3 bases: TGTGCCAGCAAGTCTGGTGGCACAGATACGCAGTATTTT. The encoded protein is CASKSGGTDTQYF.

The V and J genes are TRBV5-1 and TRBJ1-2; D gene unclear. Per the germline V gene, CDR1 is SGHRS and CDR2 is YFSETQ. The CDR3 consists of 14 residues. Trimming took 0 bases from V and 7 from J, leaving 13 bases between them. DNA for the CDR3: TGCGCCAGCAGCTTGGTTGGGGATTCGGGTGGCTACACCTTC. As protein: CASSLVGDSGGYTF. Together with reference TRBV5-1 and TRBJ1-2, the CDR3 gives the full variable domain: KAGVTQTPRYLIKTRGQQVTLSCSPISGHRSVSWYQQTPGQGLQFLFEYFSETQRNKGNFPGRFSGRQFSNSRSEMNVSTLELGDSALYLCASSLVGDSGGYTFGSGTRLTVV.

This clone was observed once. The chain joins TRBV28 to TRBJ2-3; D is unresolved. Germline CDR1 MDHEN, CDR2 SYDVKM. Trimming shortened V by 5 bases and J by 3 bases, and 6 bases separated the two germline ends. The CDR3 is made up of 12 amino acids. The chain's CDR3 is CASSPGTDTQYF. CDR3 nucleotides: TGTGCCAGCAGTCCCGGGACAGATACGCAGTATTTT.

CDR3 loop: CASSEPIAGSYNEQFF. The CDR3 DNA reads TGTGCCAGCAGCGAGCCCATAGCGGGGAGTTACAATGAGCAGTTCTTC. The V gene is TRBV9, the J gene TRBJ2-1, with 8 bases fitting TRBD2. Trimming at V came to 3 bases and at J to 4 bases, leaving 9 bases not matched to a gene. The CDR3 has 16 amino acids. CDR1 is SGDLS and CDR2 is YYNGEE in the germline V gene. Full variable domain (remainder filled in from reference TRBV9 and TRBJ2-1): DSGVTQTPKHLITATGQRVTLRCSPRSGDLSVYWYQQSLDQGLQFLIQYYNGEERAKGNILERFSAQQFPDLHSELNLSSLELGDSALYFCASSEPIAGSYNEQFFGPGTRLTVL.

This chain joins TRBV5-1 and TRBJ1-1, with 9 positions matching TRBD1. From germline, CDR1 is SGHRS and CDR2 YFSETQ. The CDR3 runs to 15 residues. Germline trimming cut 3 bases from V and 5 bases from J; bases unmatched to any gene: 8. In nucleotides, the CDR3 is TGCGCCAGCAGCTCGGACAGGGGCACTGCTACTGAAGCTTTCTTT. This translates into CASSSDRGTATEAFF. Supplemented by reference TRBV5-1 and TRBJ1-1, the full variable domain reads KAGVTQTPRYLIKTRGQQVTLSCSPISGHRSVSWYQQTPGQGLQFLFEYFSETQRNKGNFPGRFSGRQFSNSRSEMNVSTLELGDSALYLCASSSDRGTATEAFFGQGTRLTVV.